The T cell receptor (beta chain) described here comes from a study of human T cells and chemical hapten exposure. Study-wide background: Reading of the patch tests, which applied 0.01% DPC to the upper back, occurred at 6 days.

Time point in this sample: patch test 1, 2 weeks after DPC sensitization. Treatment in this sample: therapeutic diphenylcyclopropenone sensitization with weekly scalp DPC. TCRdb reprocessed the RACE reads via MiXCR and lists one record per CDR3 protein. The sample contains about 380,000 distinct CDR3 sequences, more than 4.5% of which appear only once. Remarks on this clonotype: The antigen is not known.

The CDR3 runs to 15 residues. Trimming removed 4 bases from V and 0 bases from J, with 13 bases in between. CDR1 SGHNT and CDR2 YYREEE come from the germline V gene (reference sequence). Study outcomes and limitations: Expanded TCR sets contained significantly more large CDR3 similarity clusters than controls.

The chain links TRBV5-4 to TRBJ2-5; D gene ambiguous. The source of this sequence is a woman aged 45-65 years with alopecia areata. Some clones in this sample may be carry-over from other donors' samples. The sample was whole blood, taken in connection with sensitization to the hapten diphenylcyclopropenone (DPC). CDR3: CASSPSAKYQETQYF. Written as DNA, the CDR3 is TGTGCCAGCAGCCCCTCGGCTAAGTACCAAGAGACCCAGTACTTC.